This T cell receptor (beta chain) was identified in a study of CD8+ T cells in alopecia areata. Sequencing templates came from extracted RNA that was reverse transcribed into cDNA. Here immunoSEQ multiplex PCR was the method, and the copy in TCRdb shows in-frame clones only, minus some. The sample is made up of around 100,000 clones, none counted only once. To note about this clone: The gene names given are mouse names. Coverage ceases 4 residues before the CDR3 finishes, and the germline J gene fills in the end.

The germline V gene encodes CDR1 NNHDY and CDR2 SYVADS. The V and J ends lost 2 bases and 2 bases, in that order; junction bases with no gene match: 4. The CDR3 runs 15 residues. The sequenced sample consisted of lesional skin. V and J are TRBV13-3 and TRBJ2-5; 8 nucleotides align to TRBD2. The origin of this receptor is a C3H/HeJ mouse with alopecia areata. The strain's MHC haplotype is H2-k. CDR3 residues: CASSEGGRLQDTQYF. The part of the CDR3 DNA that was read is TGTGCCAGCAGTGAGGGGGGGCGCCTCCAAGAC.